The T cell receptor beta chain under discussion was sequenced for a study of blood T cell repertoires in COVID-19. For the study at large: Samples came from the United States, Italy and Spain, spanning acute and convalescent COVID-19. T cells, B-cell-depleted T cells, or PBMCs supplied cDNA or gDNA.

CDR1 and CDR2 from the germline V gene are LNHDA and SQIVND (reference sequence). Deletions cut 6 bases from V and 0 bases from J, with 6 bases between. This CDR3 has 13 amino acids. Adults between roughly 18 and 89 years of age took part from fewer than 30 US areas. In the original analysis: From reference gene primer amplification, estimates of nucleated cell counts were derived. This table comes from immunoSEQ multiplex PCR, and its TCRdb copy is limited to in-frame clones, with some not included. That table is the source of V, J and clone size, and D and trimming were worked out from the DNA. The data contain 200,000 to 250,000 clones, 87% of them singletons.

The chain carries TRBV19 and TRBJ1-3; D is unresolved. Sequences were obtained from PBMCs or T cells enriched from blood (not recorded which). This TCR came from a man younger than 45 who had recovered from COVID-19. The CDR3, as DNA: TGTGCCAGTAGCTTCAGCTCTGGAAACACCATATATTTT. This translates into CASSFSSGNTIYF.